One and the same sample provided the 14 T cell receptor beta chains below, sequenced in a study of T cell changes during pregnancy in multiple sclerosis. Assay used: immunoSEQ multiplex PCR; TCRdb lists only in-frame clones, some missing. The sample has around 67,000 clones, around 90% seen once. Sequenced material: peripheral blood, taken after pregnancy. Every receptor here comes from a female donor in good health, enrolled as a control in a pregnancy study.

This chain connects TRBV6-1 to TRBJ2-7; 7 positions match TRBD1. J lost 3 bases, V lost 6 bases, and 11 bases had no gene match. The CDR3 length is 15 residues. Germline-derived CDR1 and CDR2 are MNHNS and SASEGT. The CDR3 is CASRGASGTDYEQYF. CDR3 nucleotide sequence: TGTGCCAGCAGGGGAGCTTCCGGGACAGACTACGAGCAGTACTTC.

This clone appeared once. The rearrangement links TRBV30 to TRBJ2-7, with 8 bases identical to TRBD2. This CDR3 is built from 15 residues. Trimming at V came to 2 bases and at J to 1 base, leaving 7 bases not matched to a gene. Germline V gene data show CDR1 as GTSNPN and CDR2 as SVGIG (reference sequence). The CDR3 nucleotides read TGTGCCTGGAGTAGAAGAGGCGGGGGGTCCTACGAGCAGTACTTC. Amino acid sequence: CAWSRRGGGSYEQYF.

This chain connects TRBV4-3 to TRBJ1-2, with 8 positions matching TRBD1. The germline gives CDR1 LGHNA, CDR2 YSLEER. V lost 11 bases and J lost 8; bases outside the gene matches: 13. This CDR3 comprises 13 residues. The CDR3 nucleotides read TGCGCCTCCAAGGACAGGGAGGTTGAAGGCTACACCTTC. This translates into CASKDREVEGYTF.

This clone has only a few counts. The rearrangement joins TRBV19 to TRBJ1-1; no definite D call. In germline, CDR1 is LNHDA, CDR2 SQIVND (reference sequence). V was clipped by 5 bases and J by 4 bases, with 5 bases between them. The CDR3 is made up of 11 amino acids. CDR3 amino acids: CASSRGTEAFF. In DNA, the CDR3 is TGTGCCAGTAGTCGAGGCACTGAAGCTTTCTTT.

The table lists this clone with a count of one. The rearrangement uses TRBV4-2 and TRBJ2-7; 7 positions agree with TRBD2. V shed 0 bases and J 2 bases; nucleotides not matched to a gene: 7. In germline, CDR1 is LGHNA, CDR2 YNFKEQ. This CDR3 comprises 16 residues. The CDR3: CASSQDRGGRTYEQYF. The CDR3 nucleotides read TGTGCCAGCAGCCAAGATAGAGGCGGGAGAACCTACGAGCAGTACTTC.

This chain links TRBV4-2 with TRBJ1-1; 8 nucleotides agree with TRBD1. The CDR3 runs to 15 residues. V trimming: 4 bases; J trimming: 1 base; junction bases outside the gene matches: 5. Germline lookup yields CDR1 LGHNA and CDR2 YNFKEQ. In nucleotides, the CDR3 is TGTGCCAGCAGCCCACCGGACAGGGCGAACACTGAAGCTTTCTTT. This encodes CASSPPDRANTEAFF.

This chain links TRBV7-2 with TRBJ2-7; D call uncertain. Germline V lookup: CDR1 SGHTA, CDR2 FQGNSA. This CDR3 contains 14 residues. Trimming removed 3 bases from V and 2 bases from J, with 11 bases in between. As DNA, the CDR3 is TGTGCCAGCAGCTTGGGCCAGGAACCCTACGAGCAGTACTTC. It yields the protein CASSLGQEPYEQYF.

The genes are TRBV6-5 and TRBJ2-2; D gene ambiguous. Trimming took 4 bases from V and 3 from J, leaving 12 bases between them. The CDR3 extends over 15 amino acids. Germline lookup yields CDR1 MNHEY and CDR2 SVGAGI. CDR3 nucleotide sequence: TGTGCCAGCAGTTCCCCAAGGAGCCACACCGGGGAGCTGTTTTTT. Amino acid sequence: CASSSPRSHTGELFF.

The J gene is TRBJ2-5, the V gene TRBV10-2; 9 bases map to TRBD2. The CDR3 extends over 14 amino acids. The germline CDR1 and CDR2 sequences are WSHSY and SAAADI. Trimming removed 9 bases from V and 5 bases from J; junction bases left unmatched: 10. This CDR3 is CASPKEREAETQYF. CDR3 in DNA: TGCGCCAGTCCAAAGGAGCGGGAGGCGGAGACCCAGTACTTC.

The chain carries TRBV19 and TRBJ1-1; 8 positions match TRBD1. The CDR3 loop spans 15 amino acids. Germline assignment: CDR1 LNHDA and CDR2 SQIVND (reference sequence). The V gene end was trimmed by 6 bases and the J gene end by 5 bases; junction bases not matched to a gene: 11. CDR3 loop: CASSPQGGIGTEAFF. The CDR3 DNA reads TGTGCCAGTAGCCCACAGGGGGGGATCGGGACTGAAGCTTTCTTT. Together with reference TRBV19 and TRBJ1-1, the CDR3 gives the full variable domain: DGGITQSPKYLFRKEGQNVTLSCEQNLNHDAMYWYRQDPGQGLRLIYYSQIVNDFQKGDIAEGYSVSREKKESFPLTVTSAQKNPTAFYLCASSPQGGIGTEAFFGQGTRLTVV.

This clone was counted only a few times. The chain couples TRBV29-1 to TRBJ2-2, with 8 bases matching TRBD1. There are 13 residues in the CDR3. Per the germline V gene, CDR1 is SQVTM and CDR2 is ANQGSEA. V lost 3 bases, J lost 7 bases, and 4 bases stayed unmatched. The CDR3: CSVEGQESGELFF. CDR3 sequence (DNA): TGCAGCGTTGAGGGACAGGAAAGCGGGGAGCTGTTTTTT.

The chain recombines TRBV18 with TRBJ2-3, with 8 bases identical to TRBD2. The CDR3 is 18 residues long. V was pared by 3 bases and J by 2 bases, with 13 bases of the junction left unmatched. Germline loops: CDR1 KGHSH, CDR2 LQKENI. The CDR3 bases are TGTGCCAGCTCACCCCCAGCGGGGGCCCTAATCCACACAGATACGCAGTATTTT. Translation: CASSPPAGALIHTDTQYF.

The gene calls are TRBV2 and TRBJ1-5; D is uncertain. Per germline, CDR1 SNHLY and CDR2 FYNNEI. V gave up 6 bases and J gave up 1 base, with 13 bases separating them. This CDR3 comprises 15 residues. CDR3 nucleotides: TGTGCCAGCAGCCTCGATCAGTGGAGCAATCAGCCCCAGCATTTT. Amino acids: CASSLDQWSNQPQHF.

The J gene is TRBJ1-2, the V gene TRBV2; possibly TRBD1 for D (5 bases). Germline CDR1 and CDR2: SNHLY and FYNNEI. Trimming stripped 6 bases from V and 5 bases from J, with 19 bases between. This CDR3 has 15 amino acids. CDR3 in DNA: TGTGCCAGCAGCCAGACGCAGGGTACGAGGTATGGCTACACCTTC. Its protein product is CASSQTQGTRYGYTF.